A single sample is the source of the 10 T cell receptor beta chains below, sequenced in a study of blood T cell repertoires in COVID-19. Method: immunoSEQ multiplex PCR; TCRdb's copy keeps in-frame clones and lacks some. The sample yields 150,000 to 200,000 clones, 75% to 85% seen once. The sample taken for sequencing was peripheral blood. The receptors derive from a human donor in a cohort sampled during active COVID-19.

This clone was picked up a small number of times. V and J are TRBV6-5 and TRBJ1-4; tentative D call: TRBD1 (6 bases). This CDR3 is 14 amino acids long. Looked up from germline, CDR1 is MNHEY and CDR2 is SVGAGI. Deletions cut 5 bases from V and 5 bases from J, with 12 bases between. The CDR3 is CASSRRTVNEKLFF. DNA for the CDR3: TGTGCCAGCAGTCGAAGGACAGTCAATGAAAAACTGTTTTTT.

The chain joins TRBV9 to TRBJ1-4; TRBD1 aligns across 7 bases. Germline V gene data show CDR1 as SGDLS and CDR2 as YYNGEE. This CDR3 has 15 residues. V shed 4 bases, J shed 3 bases, and the junction held 6 bases outside the gene matches. The CDR3 DNA follows: TGTGCCAGCAGCCGAACGACAGGGTCTAATGAAAAACTGTTTTTT. Amino acids: CASSRTTGSNEKLFF.

The chain couples TRBV7-9 to TRBJ1-5; D not resolved. CDR3 length equals 15 residues. Looked up from germline, CDR1 is SEHNR and CDR2 is FQNEAQ (reference sequence). V lost 2 bases and J 6 bases, leaving 14 bases between the germline ends. CDR3 coding DNA: TGTGCCAGCAGCTTATCCAGTCGTGGAGGTCAGCCCCAGCATTTT. This codes for CASSLSSRGGQPQHF. Based on the CDR3 plus reference TRBV7-9 and TRBJ1-5, the full variable domain is DTGVSQNPRHKITKRGQNVTFRCDPISEHNRLYWYRQTLGQGPEFLTYFQNEAQLEKSRLLSDRFSAERPKGSFSTLEIQRTEQGDSAMYLCASSLSSRGGQPQHFGDGTRLSIL.

This rearrangement joins TRBV7-9 to TRBJ2-7; 9 bases map to TRBD2. The CDR3 is 15 residues long. Germline V gives CDR1 SEHNR, CDR2 FQNEAQ (reference sequence). Germline trimming cut 4 bases from V and 5 bases from J; bases unmatched to any gene: 9. CDR3 residues: CASSSGTSFVDEQYF. In DNA, the CDR3 is TGTGCCAGCAGCTCCGGGACTAGCTTTGTCGACGAGCAGTACTTC.

The chain combines TRBV7-2 with TRBJ1-2; the D is unclear. Germline lookup yields CDR1 SGHTA and CDR2 FQGNSA. The length of the CDR3 is 16 residues. Trimming took 5 bases from V and 3 from J, leaving 19 bases between them. The CDR3 DNA reads as TGTGCCAGCAGCCCCCGCGGGTCGTTCTCCGACTATGGCTACACCTTC. It specifies CASSPRGSFSDYGYTF.

The gene calls are TRBV6-2 or TRBV6-3 and TRBJ1-5, with TRBD1 matching over 10 bases. V shed 2 bases and J 8 bases; nucleotides not matched to a gene: 9. The CDR3 loop spans 16 amino acids. Germline lookup yields CDR1 MNHEY and CDR2 SVGEGT. CDR3 nucleotides: TGTGCCAGCAGTTACCCCAGACAGGGGGCGCGGGAGCCCCAGCATTTT. Translated: CASSYPRQGAREPQHF.

CDR3 residues: CASSPPNRSINTEAFF. The DNA of the CDR3 is TGTGCCAGCTCACCACCGAACCGGTCGATTAACACTGAAGCTTTCTTT. The chain links TRBV18 to TRBJ1-1; D is undetermined. The CDR3 covers 16 residues. CDR1 and CDR2 from the germline V gene are KGHSH and LQKENI. V shed 0 bases and J shed 2 bases, with 13 bases lying between them. Supplemented by reference TRBV18 and TRBJ1-1, the full variable domain reads NAGVMQNPRHLVRRRGQEARLRCSPMKGHSHVYWYRQLPEEGLKFMVYLQKENIIDESGMPKERFSAEFPKEGPSILRIQQVVRGDSAAYFCASSPPNRSINTEAFFGQGTRLTVV.

V gene TRBV27 combines with J gene TRBJ1-6; TRBD1 matches at 9 bases. The CDR3 has 14 amino acids. V was clipped by 6 bases and J by 7 bases; unmatched bases: 4. CDR1 and CDR2 (germline): MNHEY, SMNVEV (reference sequence). The CDR3 region is CASRPTGGNSPLHF. The CDR3 DNA reads as TGTGCCAGCAGACCGACAGGGGGGAATTCACCCCTCCACTTT.

The chain employs TRBV5-8 and TRBJ1-2, with 9 bases that match TRBD1. The junction had 15 bases not matched to a gene; V was cut back by 4 bases and J by 8 bases. Per the germline V gene, CDR1 is SGHTS and CDR2 is YDEGEE. This CDR3 is built from 16 residues. CDR3 in amino acids: CASSREEGQGLVGYTF. In nucleotides, the CDR3 is TGTGCCAGCAGCCGAGAGGAGGGACAGGGATTGGTGGGCTACACCTTC.

V gene TRBV27 combines with J gene TRBJ2-2; 10 bases agree with TRBD1. Losses at the gene ends were 5 bases for V and 6 bases for J; bases not matched to a gene: 6. CDR1 MNHEY and CDR2 SMNVEV come from the germline V gene (reference sequence). The CDR3 runs to 15 residues. This CDR3 reads CASSRSGTGAGELFF. CDR3 sequence (DNA): TGTGCCAGCAGTCGTTCCGGGACAGGGGCCGGGGAGCTGTTTTTT.